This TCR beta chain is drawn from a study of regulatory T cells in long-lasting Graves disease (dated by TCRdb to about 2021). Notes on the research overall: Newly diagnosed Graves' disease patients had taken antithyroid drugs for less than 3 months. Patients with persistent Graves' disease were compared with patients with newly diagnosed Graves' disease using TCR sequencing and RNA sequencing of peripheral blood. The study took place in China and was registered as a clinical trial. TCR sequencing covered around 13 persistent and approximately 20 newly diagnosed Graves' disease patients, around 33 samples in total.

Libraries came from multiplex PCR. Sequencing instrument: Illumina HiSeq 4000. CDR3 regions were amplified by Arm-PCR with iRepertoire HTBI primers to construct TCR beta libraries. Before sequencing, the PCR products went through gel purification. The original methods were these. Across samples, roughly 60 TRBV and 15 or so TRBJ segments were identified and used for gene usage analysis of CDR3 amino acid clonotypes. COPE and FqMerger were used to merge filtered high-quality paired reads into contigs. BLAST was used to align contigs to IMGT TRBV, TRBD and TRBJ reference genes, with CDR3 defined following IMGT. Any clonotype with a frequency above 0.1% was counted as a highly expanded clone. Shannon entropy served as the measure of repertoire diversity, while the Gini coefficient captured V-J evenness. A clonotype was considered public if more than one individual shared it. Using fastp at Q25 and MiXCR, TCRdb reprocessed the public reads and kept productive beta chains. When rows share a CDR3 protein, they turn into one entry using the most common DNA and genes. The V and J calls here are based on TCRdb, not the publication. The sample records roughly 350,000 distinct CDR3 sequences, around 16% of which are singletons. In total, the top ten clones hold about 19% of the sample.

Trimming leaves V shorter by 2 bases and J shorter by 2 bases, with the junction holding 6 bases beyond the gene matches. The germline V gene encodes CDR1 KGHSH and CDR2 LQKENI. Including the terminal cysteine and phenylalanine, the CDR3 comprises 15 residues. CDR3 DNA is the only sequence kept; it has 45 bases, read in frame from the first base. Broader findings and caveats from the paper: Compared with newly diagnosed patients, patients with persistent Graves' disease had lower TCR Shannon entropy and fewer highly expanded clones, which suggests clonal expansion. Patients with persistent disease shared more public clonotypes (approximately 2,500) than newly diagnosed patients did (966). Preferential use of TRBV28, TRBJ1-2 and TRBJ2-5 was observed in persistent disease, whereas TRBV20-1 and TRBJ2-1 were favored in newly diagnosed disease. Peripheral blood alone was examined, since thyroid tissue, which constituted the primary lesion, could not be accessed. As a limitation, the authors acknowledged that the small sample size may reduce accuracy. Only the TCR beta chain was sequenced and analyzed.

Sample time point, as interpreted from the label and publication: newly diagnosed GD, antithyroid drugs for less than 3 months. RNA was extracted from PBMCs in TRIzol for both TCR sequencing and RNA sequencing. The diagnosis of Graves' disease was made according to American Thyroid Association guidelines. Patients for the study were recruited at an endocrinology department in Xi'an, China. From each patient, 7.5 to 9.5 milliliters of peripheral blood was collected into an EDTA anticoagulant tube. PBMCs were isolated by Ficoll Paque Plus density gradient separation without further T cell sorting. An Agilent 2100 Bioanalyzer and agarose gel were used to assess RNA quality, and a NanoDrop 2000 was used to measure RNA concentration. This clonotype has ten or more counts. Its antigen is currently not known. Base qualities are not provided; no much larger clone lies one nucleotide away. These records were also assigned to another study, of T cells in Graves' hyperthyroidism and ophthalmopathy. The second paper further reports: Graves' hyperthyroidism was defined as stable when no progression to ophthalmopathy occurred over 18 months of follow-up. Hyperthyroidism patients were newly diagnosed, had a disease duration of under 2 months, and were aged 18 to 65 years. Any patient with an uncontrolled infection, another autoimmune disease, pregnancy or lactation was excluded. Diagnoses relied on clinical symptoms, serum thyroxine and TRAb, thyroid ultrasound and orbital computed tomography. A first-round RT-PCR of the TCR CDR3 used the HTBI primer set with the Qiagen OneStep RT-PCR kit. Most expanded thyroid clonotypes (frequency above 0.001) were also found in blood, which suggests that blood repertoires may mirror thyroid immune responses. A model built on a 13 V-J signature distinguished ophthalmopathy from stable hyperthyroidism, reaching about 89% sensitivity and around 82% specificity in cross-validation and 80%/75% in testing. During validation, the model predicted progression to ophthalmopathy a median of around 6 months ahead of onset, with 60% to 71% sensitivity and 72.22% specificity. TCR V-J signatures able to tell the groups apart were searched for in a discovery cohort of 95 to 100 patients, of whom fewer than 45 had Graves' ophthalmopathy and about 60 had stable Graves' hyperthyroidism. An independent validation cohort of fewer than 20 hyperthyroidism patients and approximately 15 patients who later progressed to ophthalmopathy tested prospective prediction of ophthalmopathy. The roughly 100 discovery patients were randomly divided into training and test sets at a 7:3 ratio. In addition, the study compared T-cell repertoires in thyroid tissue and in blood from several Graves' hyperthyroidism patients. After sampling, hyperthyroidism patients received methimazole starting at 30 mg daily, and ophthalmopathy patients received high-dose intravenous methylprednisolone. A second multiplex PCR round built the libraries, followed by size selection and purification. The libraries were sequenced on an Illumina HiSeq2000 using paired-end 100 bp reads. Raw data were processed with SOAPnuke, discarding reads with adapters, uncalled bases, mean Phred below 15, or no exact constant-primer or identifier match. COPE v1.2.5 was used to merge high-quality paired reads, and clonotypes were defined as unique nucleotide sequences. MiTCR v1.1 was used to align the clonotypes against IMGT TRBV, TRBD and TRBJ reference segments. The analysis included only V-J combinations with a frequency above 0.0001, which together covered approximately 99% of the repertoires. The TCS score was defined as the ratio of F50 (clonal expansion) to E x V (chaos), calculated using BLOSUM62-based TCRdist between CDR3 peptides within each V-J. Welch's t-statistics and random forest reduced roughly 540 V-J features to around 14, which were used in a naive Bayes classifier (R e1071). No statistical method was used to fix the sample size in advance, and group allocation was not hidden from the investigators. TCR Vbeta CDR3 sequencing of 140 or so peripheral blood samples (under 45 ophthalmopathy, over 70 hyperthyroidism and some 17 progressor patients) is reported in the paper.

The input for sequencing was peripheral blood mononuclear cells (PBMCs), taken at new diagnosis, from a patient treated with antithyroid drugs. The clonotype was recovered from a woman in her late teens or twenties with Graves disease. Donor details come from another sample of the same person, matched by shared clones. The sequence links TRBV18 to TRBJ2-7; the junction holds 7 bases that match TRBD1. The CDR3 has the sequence CASSPARQGPYEQYF. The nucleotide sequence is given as TGTGCCAGCTCACCAGCGAGACAGGGACCCTACGAGCAGTACTTC.